This TCR beta chain was profiled in a study of neurological immune-mediated disorders. J was trimmed by 5 bases and V by 11 bases; bases with no gene match: 4. The CDR3 contains 11 residues. CDR1 and CDR2 (germline): MDHEN, SYDVKM. In this sample, this clonotype turned up many times. TCRdb re-called the 5' RACE reads with MiXCR, one entry per CDR3 protein. The repertoire includes more than 13,000 distinct CDR3 sequences, more than 9% of them detected once, and approximately 24% sits in the top ten. Sequencing was performed on PBMCs. The clonotype originates from a woman aged 40 to 50 in good health. The J gene is TRBJ2-5, the V gene TRBV28; TRBD1 aligns across 8 bases. CDR3 sequence reads: CAARGQETQYF. CDR3 DNA sequence: TGTGCCGCCAGGGGGCAGGAGACCCAGTACTTC.